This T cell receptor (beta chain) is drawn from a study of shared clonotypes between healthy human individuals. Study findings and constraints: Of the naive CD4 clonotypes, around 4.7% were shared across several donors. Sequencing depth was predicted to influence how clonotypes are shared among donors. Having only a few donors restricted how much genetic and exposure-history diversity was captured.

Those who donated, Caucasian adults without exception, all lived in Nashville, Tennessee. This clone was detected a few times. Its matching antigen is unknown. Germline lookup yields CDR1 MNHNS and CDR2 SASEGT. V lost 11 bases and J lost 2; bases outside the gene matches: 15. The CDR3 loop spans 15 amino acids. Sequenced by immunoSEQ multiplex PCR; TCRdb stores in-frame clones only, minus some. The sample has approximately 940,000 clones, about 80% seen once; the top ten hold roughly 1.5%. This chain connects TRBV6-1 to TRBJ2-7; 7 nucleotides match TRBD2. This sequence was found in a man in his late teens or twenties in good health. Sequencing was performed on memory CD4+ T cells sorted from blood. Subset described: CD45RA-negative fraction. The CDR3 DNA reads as TGTGCCCGTATCAAATCGGGGGAGGGGCCCTACGAGCAGTACTTC. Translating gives CARIKSGEGPYEQYF.